This T cell receptor beta chain came from a study of T cell repertoires in cytomegalovirus infection. Overall study context: Indications came from public TCR beta signatures; they pointed to CMV infection and to a matching HLA type.

This clonotype was counted at least ten times. No antigen is known for it. General study points: HLA-C-restricted CMV-specific TCR beta clonotypes were dominant in the ex vivo response.

TCRdb re-derived calls from the reads in MiXCR, one entry per CDR3 protein. The sample consists of under 350,000 distinct CDR3 sequences, about 8.8% of them appearing once. This CDR3 is built from 14 residues. The germline CDR1 and CDR2 sequences are DFQATT and SNEGSKA (reference sequence). Sequenced material: PBMCs. The V call is TRBV20-1, the J call TRBJ1-5; 9 bases map to TRBD1. This TCR was recovered from a human donor in good health (CMV status not recorded). Some clones in this sample may be carry-over from other donors' samples. The CDR3 DNA follows: TGCAGGGAGCAGGGACAGGGAATCAATCAGCCCCAGCATTTT. It yields the protein CREQGQGINQPQHF.